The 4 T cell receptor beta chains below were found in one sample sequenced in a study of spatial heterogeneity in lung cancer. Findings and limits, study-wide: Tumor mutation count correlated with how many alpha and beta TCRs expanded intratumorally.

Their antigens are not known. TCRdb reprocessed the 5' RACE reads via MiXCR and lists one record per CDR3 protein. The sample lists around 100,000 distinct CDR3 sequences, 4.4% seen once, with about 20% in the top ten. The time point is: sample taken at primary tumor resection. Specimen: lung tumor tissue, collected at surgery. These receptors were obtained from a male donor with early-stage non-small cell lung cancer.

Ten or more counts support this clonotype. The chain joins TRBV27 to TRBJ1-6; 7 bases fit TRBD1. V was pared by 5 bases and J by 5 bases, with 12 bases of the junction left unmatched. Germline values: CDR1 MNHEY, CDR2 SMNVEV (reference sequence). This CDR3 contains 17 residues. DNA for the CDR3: TGTGCCAGCAGTCTAAGGGGCTGGGACAGAGATAATTCACCCCTCCACTTT. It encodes CASSLRGWDRDNSPLHF.

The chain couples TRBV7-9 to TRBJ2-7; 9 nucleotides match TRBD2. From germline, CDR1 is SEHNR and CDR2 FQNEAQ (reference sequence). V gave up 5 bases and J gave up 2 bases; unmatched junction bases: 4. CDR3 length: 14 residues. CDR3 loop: CASSASGRPYEQYF. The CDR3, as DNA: TGTGCCAGCAGCGCGAGCGGGAGGCCCTACGAGCAGTACTTC.

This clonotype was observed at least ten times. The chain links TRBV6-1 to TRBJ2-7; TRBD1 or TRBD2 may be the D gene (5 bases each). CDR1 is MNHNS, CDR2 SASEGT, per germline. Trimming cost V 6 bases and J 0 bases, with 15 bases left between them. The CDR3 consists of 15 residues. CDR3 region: CASSVVRDHSYEQYF. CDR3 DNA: TGTGCCAGCAGCGTAGTCCGGGACCACTCCTACGAGCAGTACTTC.

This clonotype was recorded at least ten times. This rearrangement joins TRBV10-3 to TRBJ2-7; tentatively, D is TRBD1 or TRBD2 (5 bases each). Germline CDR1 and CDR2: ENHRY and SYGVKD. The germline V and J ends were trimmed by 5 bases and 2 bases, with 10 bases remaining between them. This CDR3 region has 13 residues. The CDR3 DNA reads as TGTGCCATCAGTCCGGGGCAGACCTACGAGCAGTACTTC. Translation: CAISPGQTYEQYF.